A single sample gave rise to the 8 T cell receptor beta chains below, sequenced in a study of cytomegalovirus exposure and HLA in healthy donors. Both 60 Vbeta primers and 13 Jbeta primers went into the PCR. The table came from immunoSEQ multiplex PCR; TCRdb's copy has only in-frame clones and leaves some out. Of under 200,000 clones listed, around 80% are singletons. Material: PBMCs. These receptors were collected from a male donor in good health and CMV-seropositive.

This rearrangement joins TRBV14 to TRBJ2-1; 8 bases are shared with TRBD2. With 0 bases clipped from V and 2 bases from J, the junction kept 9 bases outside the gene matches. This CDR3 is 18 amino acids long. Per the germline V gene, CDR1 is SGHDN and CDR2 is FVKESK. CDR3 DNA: TGTGCCAGCAGCCAAGATCTAAGCGGGAGACCAACCTACAATGAGCAGTTCTTC. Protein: CASSQDLSGRPTYNEQFF.

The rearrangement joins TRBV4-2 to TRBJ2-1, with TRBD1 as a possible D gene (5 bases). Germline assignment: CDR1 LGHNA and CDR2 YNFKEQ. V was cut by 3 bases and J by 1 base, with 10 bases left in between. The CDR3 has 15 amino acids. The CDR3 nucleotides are TGTGCCAGCAGCCACACCAGGGATTCCTACAATGAGCAGTTCTTC. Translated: CASSHTRDSYNEQFF.

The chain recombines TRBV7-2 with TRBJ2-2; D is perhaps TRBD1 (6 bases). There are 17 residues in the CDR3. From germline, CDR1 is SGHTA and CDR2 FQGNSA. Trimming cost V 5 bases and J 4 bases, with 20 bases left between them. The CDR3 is CASSRKTGSKTTGELFF. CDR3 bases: TGTGCCAGCAGCCGTAAGACAGGTTCCAAAACCACCGGGGAGCTGTTTTTT. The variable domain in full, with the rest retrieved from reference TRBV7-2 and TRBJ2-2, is GAGVSQSPSNKVTEKGKDVELRCDPISGHTALYWYRQSLGQGLEFLIYFQGNSAPDKSGLPSDRFSAERTGGSVSTLTIQRTQQEDSAVYLCASSRKTGSKTTGELFFGEGSRLTVL.

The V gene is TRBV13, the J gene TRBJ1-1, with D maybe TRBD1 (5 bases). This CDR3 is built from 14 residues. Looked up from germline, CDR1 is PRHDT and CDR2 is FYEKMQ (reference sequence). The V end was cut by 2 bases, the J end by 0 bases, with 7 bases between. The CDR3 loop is CASSLRQLNTEAFF. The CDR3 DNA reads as TGTGCCAGCAGCTTAAGACAGCTGAACACTGAAGCTTTCTTT.

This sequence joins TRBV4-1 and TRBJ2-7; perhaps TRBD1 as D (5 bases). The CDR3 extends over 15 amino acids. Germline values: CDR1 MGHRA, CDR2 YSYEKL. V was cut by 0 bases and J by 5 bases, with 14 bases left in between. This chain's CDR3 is CASSQEAQGAHEQYF. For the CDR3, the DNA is TGCGCCAGCAGCCAAGAGGCCCAGGGCGCCCACGAGCAGTACTTC.

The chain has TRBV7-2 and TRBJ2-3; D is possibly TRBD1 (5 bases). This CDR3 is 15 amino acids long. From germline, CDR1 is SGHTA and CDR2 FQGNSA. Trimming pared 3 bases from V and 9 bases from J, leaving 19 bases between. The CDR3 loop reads CASSLEGAWSETQYF. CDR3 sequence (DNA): TGTGCCAGCAGCTTGGAAGGGGCCTGGAGTGAAACGCAGTATTTT. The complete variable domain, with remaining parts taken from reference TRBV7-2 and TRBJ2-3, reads GAGVSQSPSNKVTEKGKDVELRCDPISGHTALYWYRQSLGQGLEFLIYFQGNSAPDKSGLPSDRFSAERTGGSVSTLTIQRTQQEDSAVYLCASSLEGAWSETQYFGPGTRLTVL.

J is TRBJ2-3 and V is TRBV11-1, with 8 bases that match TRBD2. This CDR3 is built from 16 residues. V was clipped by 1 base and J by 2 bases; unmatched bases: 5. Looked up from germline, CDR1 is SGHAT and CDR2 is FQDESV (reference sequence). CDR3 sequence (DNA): TGTGCCAGCAGCTTAGTCCTAGCGGGCACCACAGATACGCAGTATTTT. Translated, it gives CASSLVLAGTTDTQYF.

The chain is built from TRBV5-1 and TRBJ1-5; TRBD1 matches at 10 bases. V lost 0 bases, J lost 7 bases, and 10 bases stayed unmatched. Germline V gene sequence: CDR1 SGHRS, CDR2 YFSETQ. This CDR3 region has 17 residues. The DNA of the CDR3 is TGCGCCAGCAGCTTGGGTGGGACAGGGGAGGGAGCGCAGCCCCAGCATTTT. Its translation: CASSLGGTGEGAQPQHF.